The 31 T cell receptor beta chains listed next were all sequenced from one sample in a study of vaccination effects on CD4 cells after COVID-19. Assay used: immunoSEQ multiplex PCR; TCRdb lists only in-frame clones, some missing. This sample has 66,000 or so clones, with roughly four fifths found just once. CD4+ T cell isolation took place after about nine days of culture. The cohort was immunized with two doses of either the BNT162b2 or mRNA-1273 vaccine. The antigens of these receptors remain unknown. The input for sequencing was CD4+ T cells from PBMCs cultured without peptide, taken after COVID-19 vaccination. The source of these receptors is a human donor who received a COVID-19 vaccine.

This chain's CDR3 is CATSRLGYGYTF. The CDR3, as DNA: TGTGCCACCAGCAGGTTGGGGTATGGCTACACCTTC. V is TRBV15 and J is TRBJ1-2; D ambiguous. Trimming took off 3 bases at V and 5 bases at J, with 7 bases between the two ends. The V gene's germline CDR1 is LNHNV and CDR2 YYDKDF (reference sequence). CDR3 size: 12 residues.

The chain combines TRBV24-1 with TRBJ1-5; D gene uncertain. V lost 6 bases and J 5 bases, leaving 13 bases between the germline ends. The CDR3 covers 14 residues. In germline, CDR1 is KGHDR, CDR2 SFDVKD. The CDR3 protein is CATSRPGPDQPQHF. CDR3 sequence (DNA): TGTGCCACCAGTAGGCCGGGTCCGGATCAGCCCCAGCATTTT.

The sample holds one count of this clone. CDR3 loop: CASSKAGVQGTGELFF. CDR3 DNA sequence: TGTGCCAGCAGTAAAGCTGGTGTCCAGGGCACCGGGGAGCTGTTTTTT. This chain joins TRBV25-1 and TRBJ2-2; D is perhaps TRBD1 (5 bases). CDR1 MGHDK and CDR2 SYGVNS come from the germline V gene. This CDR3 has 16 amino acids. The V end was cut by 5 bases, the J end by 4 bases, with 17 bases between. Full variable domain (rest looked up from reference TRBV25-1 and TRBJ2-2): EADIYQTPRYLVIGTGKKITLECSQTMGHDKMYWYQQDPGMELHLIHYSYGVNSTEKGDLSSESTVSRIRTEHFPLTLESARPSHTSQYLCASSKAGVQGTGELFFGEGSRLTVL.

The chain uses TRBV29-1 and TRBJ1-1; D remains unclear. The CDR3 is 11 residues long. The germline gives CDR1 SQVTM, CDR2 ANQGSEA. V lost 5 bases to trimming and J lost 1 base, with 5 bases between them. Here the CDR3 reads CSVRGNTEAFF. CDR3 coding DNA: TGCAGCGTTCGAGGGAACACTGAAGCTTTCTTT.

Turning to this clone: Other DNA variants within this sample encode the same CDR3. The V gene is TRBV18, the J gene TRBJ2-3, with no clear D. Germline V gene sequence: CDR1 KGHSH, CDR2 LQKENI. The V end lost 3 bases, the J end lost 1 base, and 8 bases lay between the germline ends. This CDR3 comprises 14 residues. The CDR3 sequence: CASSPPSGTDTQYF. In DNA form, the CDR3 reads TGTGCCAGCTCACCGCCCTCCGGCACAGATACGCAGTATTTT.

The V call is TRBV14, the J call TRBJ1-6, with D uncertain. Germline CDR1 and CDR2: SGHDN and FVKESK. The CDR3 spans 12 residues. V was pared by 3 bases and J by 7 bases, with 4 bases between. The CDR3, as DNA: TGTGCCAGCAGCCAGCCAAATTCACCCCTCCACTTT. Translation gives CASSQPNSPLHF.

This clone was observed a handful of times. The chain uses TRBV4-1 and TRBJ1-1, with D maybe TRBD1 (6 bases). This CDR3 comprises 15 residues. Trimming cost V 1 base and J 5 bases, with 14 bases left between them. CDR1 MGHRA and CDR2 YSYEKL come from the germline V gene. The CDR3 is CASSQGRGGQTEAFF. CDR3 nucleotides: TGCGCCAGCAGCCAAGGTAGGGGGGGGCAAACTGAAGCTTTCTTT.

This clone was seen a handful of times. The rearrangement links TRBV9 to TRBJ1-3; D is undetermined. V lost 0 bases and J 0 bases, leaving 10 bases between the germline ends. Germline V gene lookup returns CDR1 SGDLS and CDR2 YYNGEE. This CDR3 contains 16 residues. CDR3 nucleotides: TGTGCCAGCAGCGTAGCTGGGCAAGTCTCTGGAAACACCATATATTTT. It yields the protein CASSVAGQVSGNTIYF.

The CDR3 nucleotides are TGTGCCAGCAGCCCCTCTGCAGCCTACTATGGCTACACCTTC. Amino acids: CASSPSAAYYGYTF. The rearrangement uses TRBV7-2 and TRBJ1-2; the D is unclear. This CDR3 spans 14 amino acids. Trimming removed 5 bases from V and 3 bases from J, with 13 bases in between. Germline V gene lookup returns CDR1 SGHTA and CDR2 FQGNSA. The entire variable domain, with the rest obtained from reference TRBV7-2 and TRBJ1-2, is as follows: GAGVSQSPSNKVTEKGKDVELRCDPISGHTALYWYRQSLGQGLEFLIYFQGNSAPDKSGLPSDRFSAERTGGSVSTLTIQRTQQEDSAVYLCASSPSAAYYGYTFGSGTRLTVV.

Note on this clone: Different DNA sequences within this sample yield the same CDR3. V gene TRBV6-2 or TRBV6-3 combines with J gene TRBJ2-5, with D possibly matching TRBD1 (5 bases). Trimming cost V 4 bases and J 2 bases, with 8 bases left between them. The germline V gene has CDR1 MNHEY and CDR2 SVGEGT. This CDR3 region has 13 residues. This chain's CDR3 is CASSWQGQETQYF. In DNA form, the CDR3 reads TGTGCCAGCAGTTGGCAGGGACAAGAGACCCAGTACTTC.

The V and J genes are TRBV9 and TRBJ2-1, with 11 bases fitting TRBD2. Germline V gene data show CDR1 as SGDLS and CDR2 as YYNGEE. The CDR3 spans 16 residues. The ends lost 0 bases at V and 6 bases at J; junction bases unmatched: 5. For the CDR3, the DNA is TGTGCCAGCAGCGTAGGGGTCCTAGCGGGGGGCAATGAGCAGTTCTTC. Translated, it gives CASSVGVLAGGNEQFF.

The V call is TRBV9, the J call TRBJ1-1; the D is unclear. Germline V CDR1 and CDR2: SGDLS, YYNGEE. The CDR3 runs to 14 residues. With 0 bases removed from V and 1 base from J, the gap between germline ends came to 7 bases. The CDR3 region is CASSVESWNTEAFF. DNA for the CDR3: TGTGCCAGCAGCGTAGAGTCCTGGAACACTGAAGCTTTCTTT.

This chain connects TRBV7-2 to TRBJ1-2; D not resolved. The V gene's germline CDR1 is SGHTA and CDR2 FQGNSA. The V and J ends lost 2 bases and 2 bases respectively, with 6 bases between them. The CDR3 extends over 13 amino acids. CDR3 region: CASSLPQNYGYTF. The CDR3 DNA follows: TGTGCCAGCAGCTTACCGCAGAACTATGGCTACACCTTC.

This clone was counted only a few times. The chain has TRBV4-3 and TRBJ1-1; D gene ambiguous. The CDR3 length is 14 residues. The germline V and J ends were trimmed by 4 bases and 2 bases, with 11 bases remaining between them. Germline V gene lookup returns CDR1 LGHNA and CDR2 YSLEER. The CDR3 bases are TGCGCCAGCAGCCCCTCTAAGGGAAACACTGAAGCTTTCTTT. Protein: CASSPSKGNTEAFF.

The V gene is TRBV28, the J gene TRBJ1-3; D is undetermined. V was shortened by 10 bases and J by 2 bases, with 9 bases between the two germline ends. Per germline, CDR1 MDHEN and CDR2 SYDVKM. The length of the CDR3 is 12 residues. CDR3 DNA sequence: TGTGCCACTAAGGGTCCTGGAAACACCATATATTTT. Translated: CATKGPGNTIYF.

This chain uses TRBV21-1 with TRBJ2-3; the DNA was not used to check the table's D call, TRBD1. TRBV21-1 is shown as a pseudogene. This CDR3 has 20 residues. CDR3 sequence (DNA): TGTGCCAGCAGCAAAGCGTCAAGGACAGGGATACACTTTGGGACAGATACGCAGTATTTT. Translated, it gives CASSKASRTGIHFGTDTQYF.

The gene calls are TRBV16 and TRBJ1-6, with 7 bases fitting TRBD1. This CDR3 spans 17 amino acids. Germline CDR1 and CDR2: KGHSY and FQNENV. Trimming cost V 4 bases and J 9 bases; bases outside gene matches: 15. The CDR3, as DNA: TGTGCCAGCAGCCTCTCTAGACAGGGAACCACTAGTTCACCCCTCCACTTT. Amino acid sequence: CASSLSRQGTTSSPLHF.

The DNA of the CDR3 is TGCGCCAGCAGCCACCCCGGGCAGACCTACTCTGGAAACACCATATATTTT. Translation gives CASSHPGQTYSGNTIYF. This chain links TRBV4-1 with TRBJ1-3; D unresolved. The V end lost 3 bases, the J end lost 0 bases, and 15 bases lay between the germline ends. Per the germline V gene, CDR1 is MGHRA and CDR2 is YSYEKL. The CDR3 runs to 17 residues.

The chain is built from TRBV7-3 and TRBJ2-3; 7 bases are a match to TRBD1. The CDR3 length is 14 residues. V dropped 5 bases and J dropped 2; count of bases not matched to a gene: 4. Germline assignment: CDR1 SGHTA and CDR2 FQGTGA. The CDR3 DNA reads TGTGCCAGCAGCCCTGGGACAGCCACAGATACGCAGTATTTT. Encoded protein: CASSPGTATDTQYF.

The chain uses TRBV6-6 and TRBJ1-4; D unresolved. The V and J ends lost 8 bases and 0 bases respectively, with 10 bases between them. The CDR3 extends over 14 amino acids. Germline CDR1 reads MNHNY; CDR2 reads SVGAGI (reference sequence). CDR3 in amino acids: CASSAGTTNEKLFF. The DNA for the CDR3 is TGTGCCAGCTCTGCGGGAACAACTAATGAAAAACTGTTTTTT.

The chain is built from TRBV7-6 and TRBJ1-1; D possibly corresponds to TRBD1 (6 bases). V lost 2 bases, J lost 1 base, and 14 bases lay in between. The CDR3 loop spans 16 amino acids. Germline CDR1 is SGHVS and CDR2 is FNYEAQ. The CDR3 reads CASSLTQGGGNTEAFF. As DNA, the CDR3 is TGTGCCAGCAGCTTAACCCAGGGAGGGGGGAACACTGAAGCTTTCTTT.

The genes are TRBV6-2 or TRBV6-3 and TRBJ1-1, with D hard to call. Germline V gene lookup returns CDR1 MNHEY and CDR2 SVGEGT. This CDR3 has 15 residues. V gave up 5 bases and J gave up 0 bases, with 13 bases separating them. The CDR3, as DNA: TGTGCCAGCAGTGACCTGGGTACCATGAACACTGAAGCTTTCTTT. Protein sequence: CASSDLGTMNTEAFF.

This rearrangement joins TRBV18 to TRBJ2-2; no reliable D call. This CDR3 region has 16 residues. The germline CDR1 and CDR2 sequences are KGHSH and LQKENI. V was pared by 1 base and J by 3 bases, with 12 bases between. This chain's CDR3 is CASSPRTERDTGELFF. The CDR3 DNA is TGTGCCAGCTCACCACGCACGGAACGGGACACCGGGGAGCTGTTTTTT.

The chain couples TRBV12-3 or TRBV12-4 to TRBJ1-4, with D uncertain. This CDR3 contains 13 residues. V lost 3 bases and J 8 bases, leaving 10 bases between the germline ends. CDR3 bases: TGTGCCAGCAGTTTCCAGCCTGGAGAAAAACTGTTTTTT. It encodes CASSFQPGEKLFF.

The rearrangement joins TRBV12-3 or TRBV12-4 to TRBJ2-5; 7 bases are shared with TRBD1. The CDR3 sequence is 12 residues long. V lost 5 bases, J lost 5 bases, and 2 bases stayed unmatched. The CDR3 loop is CASSLRGETQYF. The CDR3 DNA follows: TGTGCCAGCAGTCTCAGGGGGGAGACCCAGTACTTC.

CDR3 coding DNA: TGTGCCAGCAGCTTTTTCGCAAAAACAGGGGGGACCGGGGAGCTGTTTTTT. It codes for CASSFFAKTGGTGELFF. J is TRBJ2-2 and V is TRBV5-4; TRBD1 agrees at 8 bases. Germline CDR1 and CDR2: SGHNT and YYREEE (reference sequence). The trim removed 2 bases at V and 5 bases at J, leaving 11 bases unmatched. This CDR3 is 17 amino acids long.

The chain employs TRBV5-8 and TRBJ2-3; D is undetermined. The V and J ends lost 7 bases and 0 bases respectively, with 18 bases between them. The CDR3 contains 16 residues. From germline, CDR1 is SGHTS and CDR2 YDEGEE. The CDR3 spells CASPSLASFSTDTQYF. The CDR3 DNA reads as TGTGCCAGCCCTTCCTTGGCATCCTTCAGCACAGATACGCAGTATTTT.

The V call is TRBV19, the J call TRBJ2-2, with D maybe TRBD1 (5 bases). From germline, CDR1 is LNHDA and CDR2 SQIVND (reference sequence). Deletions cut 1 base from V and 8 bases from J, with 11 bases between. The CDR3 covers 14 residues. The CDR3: CASSIVPRVGELFF. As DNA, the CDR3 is TGTGCCAGTAGTATAGTACCCAGGGTTGGGGAGCTGTTTTTT.

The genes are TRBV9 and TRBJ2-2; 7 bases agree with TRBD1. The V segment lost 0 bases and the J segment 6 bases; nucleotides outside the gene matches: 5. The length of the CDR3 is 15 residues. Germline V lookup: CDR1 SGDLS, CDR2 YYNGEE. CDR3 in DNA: TGTGCCAGCAGCGTAGAGGGGCAGGGGGCCGGGGAGCTGTTTTTT. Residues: CASSVEGQGAGELFF.

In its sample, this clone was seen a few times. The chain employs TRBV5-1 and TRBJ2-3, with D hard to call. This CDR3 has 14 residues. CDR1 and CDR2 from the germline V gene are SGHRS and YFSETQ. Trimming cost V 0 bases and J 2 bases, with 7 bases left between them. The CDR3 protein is CASSLDSTTDTQYF. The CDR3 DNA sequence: TGCGCCAGCAGCTTGGACAGTACCACAGATACGCAGTATTTT.

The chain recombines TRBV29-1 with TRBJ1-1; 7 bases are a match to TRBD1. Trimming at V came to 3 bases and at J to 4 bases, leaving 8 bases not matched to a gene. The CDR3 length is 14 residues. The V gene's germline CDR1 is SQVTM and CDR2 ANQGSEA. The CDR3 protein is CSVERTGRGTEAFF. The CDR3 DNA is TGCAGCGTTGAGAGGACAGGACGTGGCACTGAAGCTTTCTTT.